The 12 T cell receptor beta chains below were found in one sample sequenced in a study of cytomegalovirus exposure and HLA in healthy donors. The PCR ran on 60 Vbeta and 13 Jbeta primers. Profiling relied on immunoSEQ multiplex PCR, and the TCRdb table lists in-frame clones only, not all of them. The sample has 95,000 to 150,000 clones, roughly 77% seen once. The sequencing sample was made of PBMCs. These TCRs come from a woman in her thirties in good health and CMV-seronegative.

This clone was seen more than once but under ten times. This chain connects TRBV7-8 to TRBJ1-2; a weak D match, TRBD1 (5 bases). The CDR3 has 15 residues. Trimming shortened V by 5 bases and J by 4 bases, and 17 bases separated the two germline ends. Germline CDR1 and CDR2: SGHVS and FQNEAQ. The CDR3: CASSHSQSGIYGYTF. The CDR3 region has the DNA TGTGCCAGCAGCCATTCCCAATCAGGGATCTATGGCTACACCTTC.

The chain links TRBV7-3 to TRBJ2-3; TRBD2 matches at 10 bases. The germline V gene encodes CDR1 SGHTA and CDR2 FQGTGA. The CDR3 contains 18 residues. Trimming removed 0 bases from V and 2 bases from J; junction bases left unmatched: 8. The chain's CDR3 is CASSLTYRTSGSTDTQYF. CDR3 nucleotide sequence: TGTGCCAGCAGCTTAACGTACCGGACTAGCGGCTCCACAGATACGCAGTATTTT.

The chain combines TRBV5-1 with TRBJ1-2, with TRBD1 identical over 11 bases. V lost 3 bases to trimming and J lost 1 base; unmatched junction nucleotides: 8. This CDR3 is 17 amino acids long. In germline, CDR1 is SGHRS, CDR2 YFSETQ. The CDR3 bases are TGCGCCAGCAGCTCCGGCTCCGGGACAGGGGGTAACTATGGCTACACCTTC. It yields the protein CASSSGSGTGGNYGYTF.

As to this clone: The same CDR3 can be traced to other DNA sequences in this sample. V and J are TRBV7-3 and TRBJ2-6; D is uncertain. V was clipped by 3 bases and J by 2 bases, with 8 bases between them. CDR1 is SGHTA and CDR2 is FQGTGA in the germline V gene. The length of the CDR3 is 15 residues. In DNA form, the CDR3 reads TGTGCCAGCAGCTTGGGTGGAGCTGGGGCCAACGTCCTGACTTTC. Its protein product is CASSLGGAGANVLTF.

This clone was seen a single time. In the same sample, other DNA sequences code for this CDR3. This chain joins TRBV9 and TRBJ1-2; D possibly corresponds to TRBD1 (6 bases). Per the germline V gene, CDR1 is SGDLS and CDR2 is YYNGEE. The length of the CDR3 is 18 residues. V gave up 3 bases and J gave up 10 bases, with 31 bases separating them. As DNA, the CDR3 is TGTGCCAGCAGCGCGTATGCGGACCGGTGGGGGGGGCGAGTATTCTACACCTTC. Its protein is CASSAYADRWGGRVFYTF. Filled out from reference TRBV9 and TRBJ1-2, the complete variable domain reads DSGVTQTPKHLITATGQRVTLRCSPRSGDLSVYWYQQSLDQGLQFLIQYYNGEERAKGNILERFSAQQFPDLHSELNLSSLELGDSALYFCASSAYADRWGGRVFYTFGSGTRLTVV.

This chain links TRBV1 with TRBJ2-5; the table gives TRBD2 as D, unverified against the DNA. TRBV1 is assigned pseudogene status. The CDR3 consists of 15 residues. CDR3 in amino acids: CTSSQKVIAEETQYF. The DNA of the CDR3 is TGCACCAGCAGCCAAAAGGTGATAGCGGAGGAGACCCAGTACTTC.

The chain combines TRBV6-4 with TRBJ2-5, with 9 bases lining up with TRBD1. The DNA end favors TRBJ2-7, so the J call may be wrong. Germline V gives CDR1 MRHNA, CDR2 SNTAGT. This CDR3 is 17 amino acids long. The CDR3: CASRRDRANLPSHEQYF. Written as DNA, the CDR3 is TGTGCCAGCAGGAGGGACAGGGCGAACCTCCCCTCTCACGAGCAGTACTTC.

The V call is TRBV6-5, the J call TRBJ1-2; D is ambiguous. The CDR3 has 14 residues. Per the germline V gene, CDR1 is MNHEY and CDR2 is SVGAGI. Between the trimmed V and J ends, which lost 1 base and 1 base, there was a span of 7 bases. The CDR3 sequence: CASSYYRGNYGYTF. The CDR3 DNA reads TGTGCCAGCAGTTACTACCGGGGTAACTATGGCTACACCTTC.

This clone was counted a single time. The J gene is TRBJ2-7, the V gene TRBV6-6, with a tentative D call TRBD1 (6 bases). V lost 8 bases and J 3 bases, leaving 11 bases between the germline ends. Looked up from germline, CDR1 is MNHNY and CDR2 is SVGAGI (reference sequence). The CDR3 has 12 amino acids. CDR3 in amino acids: CASSGAVYEQYF. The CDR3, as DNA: TGTGCCAGCTCAGGGGCCGTCTACGAGCAGTACTTC.

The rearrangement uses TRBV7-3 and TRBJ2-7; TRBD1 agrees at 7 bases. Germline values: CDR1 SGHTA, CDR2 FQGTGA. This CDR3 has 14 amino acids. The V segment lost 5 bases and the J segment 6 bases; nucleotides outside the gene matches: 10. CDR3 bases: TGTGCCAGCAGCCCCTCCGGGACAGCCACCGAGCAGTACTTC. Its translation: CASSPSGTATEQYF.

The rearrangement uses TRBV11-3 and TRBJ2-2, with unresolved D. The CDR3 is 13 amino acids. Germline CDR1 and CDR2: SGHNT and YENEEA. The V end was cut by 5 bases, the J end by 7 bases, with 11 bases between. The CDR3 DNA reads TGTGCCAGCAGCCCCTCGATCGGCGGGGAGCTGTTTTTT. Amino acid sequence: CASSPSIGGELFF.

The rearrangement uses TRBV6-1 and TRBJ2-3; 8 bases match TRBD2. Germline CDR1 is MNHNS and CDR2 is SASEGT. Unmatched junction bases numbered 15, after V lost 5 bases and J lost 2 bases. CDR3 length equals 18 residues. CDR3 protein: CASSQGTSALTYTDTQYF. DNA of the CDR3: TGTGCCAGCAGTCAAGGGACTAGTGCCCTGACTTACACAGATACGCAGTATTTT.